The present TCR beta chain was sequenced within a study of blood T cells in healthy people across ages. The sample holds a few counts of this clonotype. Its antigen is unidentified. Each sample had at least 6 million PBMCs isolated. The study, taken as a whole, reports: As age increased, TCR beta diversity per million T cells fell in a roughly linear fashion.

Together with a sample-barcoded 5' primer, a J-beta primer mix was included in a second PCR lasting about 6 to 11 cycles. MiXCR, applied by TCRdb to the 5' RACE reads, yields one record per CDR3 protein. The sample contains more than 450,000 distinct CDR3 sequences, about 27% of which appear only once. The same data also went into a second study, on T cells of mothers and their children. From that report: In this cohort, donors were a few healthy Caucasian mothers plus their six children. Thymic selection molds TCR recombination output in a comparable way in related and unrelated pairs.

Sequencing used blood. This receptor was obtained from a boy aged 2 to 10 in good health.

The CDR3 region is CASSRSSGDQTQYF. DNA of the CDR3: TGCGCCAGCAGCCGGTCTAGCGGGGACCAGACCCAGTACTTC. The rearrangement joins TRBV4-1 to TRBJ2-5, with 9 positions matching TRBD2. With 4 bases clipped from V and 6 bases from J, the junction kept 6 bases outside the gene matches. The CDR3 extends over 14 amino acids. Germline values: CDR1 MGHRA, CDR2 YSYEKL.